Listed below are T cell receptor beta chains from one sample, sequenced in a study of cytomegalovirus exposure and HLA in healthy donors. The table came from immunoSEQ multiplex PCR; TCRdb's copy has only in-frame clones and leaves some out. The table lists over 130,000 clones, 79% of them singletons. Source material: PBMCs. The receptors shown here come from a middle-aged man in good health and CMV-seropositive. The CDR3 runs from the conserved cysteine through the conserved F or W. Fields, in order: CDR3 length, V gene, J gene, clone size, D gene, CDR3 protein, CDR3 DNA. A D gene is named only where the DNA matches it firmly. Where a row states a size, it is once, few, many or the class of an expanded clone; other rows omit it.

length: 16; V: TRBV5-1; J: TRBJ1-1; size: NA; D: TRBD1; CDR3: CASSLVGTGSGTEAFF; DNA: TGCGCCAGCAGCTTGGTGGGGACAGGGTCGGGCACTGAAGCTTTCTTT
length: 15; V: TRBV7-9; J: TRBJ1-2; size: NA; D: NA; CDR3: CASSSSRGSDYGYTF; DNA: TGTGCCAGCAGCTCCTCCAGGGGTAGCGACTATGGCTACACCTTC
length: 16; V: TRBV29-1; J: TRBJ2-2; size: NA; D: NA; CDR3: CSVEDLRGRSTGELFF; DNA: TGCAGCGTTGAAGATCTGAGAGGGCGGAGCACCGGGGAGCTGTTTTTT
length: 13; V: TRBV6-1; J: TRBJ2-7; size: once; D: NA; CDR3: CASSETTAARQYF; DNA: TGTGCCAGCAGTGAGACGACGGCGGCGAGGCAGTACTTC
length: 18; V: TRBV27; J: TRBJ2-1; size: NA; D: NA; CDR3: CASSLYGGGAEYYNEQFF; DNA: TGTGCCAGCAGTTTATACGGTGGCGGAGCGGAGTACTACAATGAGCAGTTCTTC
length: 16; V: TRBV19; J: TRBJ2-1; size: NA; D: TRBD1; CDR3: CASRGRTGSSYNEQFF; DNA: TGTGCCAGTAGGGGAAGGACAGGGAGCTCCTACAATGAGCAGTTCTTC
length: 15; V: TRBV7-2; J: TRBJ2-1; size: NA; D: NA; CDR3: CASSLVRAVYNEQFF; DNA: TGTGCCAGCAGCTTAGTTCGAGCGGTCTACAATGAGCAGTTCTTC
length: 11; V: TRBV11-1; J: TRBJ2-1; size: NA; D: NA; CDR3: CASSLLDAQFF; DNA: TGTGCCAGCAGCTTACTAGACGCGCAGTTCTTC
length: 15; V: TRBV5-8; J: TRBJ2-3; size: NA; D: TRBD2; CDR3: CASSLGGSGTDTQYF; DNA: TGTGCCAGCAGCTTAGGCGGGAGTGGCACAGATACGCAGTATTTT
length: 15; V: TRBV4-1; J: TRBJ2-7; size: NA; D: TRBD2; CDR3: CASSQPTSGNYEQYF; DNA: TGCGCCAGCAGCCAACCGACTAGCGGCAACTACGAGCAGTACTTC
length: 13; V: TRBV11-2; J: TRBJ1-1; size: NA; D: NA; CDR3: CASSLAFNTEAFF; DNA: TGTGCCAGCAGCTTAGCTTTTAACACTGAAGCTTTCTTT
length: 14; V: TRBV6-5; J: TRBJ2-7; size: NA; D: TRBD2; CDR3: CASSYREGPHEQYF; DNA: TGTGCCAGCAGTTATAGGGAGGGGCCCCACGAGCAGTACTTC
length: 14; V: TRBV29-1; J: TRBJ1-1; size: NA; D: NA; CDR3: CSVGSGSGDTEAFF; DNA: TGCAGCGTTGGGTCCGGAAGCGGAGACACTGAAGCTTTCTTT
length: 15; V: TRBV13; J: TRBJ1-2; size: NA; D: NA; CDR3: CASSLAGGDLYGYTF; DNA: TGTGCCAGCAGCTTAGCTGGGGGCGACCTCTATGGCTACACCTTC
length: 14; V: TRBV5-1; J: TRBJ1-4; size: NA; D: TRBD1; CDR3: CASSLGQGNEKLFF; DNA: TGCGCCAGCAGCTTGGGACAGGGTAATGAAAAACTGTTTTTT
length: 12; V: TRBV29-1; J: TRBJ2-5; size: NA; D: NA; CDR3: CSVVKGPETQYF; DNA: TGCAGCGTTGTAAAGGGGCCGGAGACCCAGTACTTC
length: 20; V: TRBV10-3; J: TRBJ2-1; size: few; D: TRBD2; CDR3: CAISESPGSGRAEDTIEQFF; DNA: TGTGCCATCAGTGAGTCCCCTGGGAGCGGGAGGGCCGAGGATACGATTGAGCAGTTCTTC
length: 13; V: TRBV9; J: TRBJ1-2; size: NA; D: TRBD1; CDR3: CASSTTGNYGYTF; DNA: TGTGCCAGCAGCACGACAGGGAATTATGGCTACACCTTC
length: 13; V: TRBV27; J: TRBJ2-7; size: NA; D: TRBD2; CDR3: CASSLSGGVEQYF; DNA: TGTGCCAGCAGTTTATCCGGGGGGGTCGAGCAGTACTTC
length: 15; V: TRBV7-3; J: TRBJ2-3; size: NA; D: NA; CDR3: CASSLSLAYTDTQYF; DNA: TGTGCCAGCAGCTTAAGTCTAGCCTACACAGATACGCAGTATTTT
length: 15; V: TRBV28; J: TRBJ1-5; size: NA; D: TRBD1; CDR3: CASRIQGIWNQPQHF; DNA: TGTGCCAGCAGGATACAGGGGATTTGGAATCAGCCCCAGCATTTT
length: 15; V: TRBV2; J: TRBJ1-2; size: NA; D: NA; CDR3: CASTLGGGRNYGYTF; DNA: TGTGCCAGCACTCTCGGGGGGGGGAGGAACTATGGCTACACCTTC
length: 16; V: TRBV7-8; J: TRBJ2-3; size: NA; D: TRBD2; CDR3: CASSLVTSGNPDTQYF; DNA: TGTGCCAGCAGCTTAGTGACTAGCGGGAACCCAGATACGCAGTATTTT
length: 15; V: TRBV7-8; J: TRBJ2-1; size: NA; D: TRBD2; CDR3: CASSLRLATYNEQFF; DNA: TGTGCCAGCAGCCTCCGACTAGCAACATACAATGAGCAGTTCTTC
length: 16; V: TRBV30; J: TRBJ2-7; size: NA; D: TRBD2; CDR3: CAWSRPPREGMYEQYF; DNA: TGTGCCTGGAGCCGCCCTCCGCGGGAGGGAATGTACGAGCAGTACTTC
length: 15; V: TRBV11-2; J: TRBJ1-2; size: NA; D: TRBD1; CDR3: CASSLMGTGGAGYTF; DNA: TGTGCCAGCAGCTTAATGGGGACAGGGGGCGCGGGCTACACCTTC
length: 14; V: TRBV10-3; J: TRBJ1-3; size: NA; D: NA; CDR3: CAIGTGSSGNTIYF; DNA: TGTGCCATCGGTACAGGGAGCTCTGGAAACACCATATATTTT
length: 16; V: TRBV4-1; J: TRBJ2-7; size: NA; D: NA; CDR3: CASSQVGVASNYEQYF; DNA: TGCGCCAGCAGCCAAGTTGGGGTGGCTAGCAACTACGAGCAGTACTTC
length: 14; V: TRBV7-6; J: TRBJ1-5; size: NA; D: NA; CDR3: CASSLADLGQPQHF; DNA: TGTGCCAGCAGCCTAGCCGACCTCGGGCAGCCCCAGCATTTT
length: 12; V: TRBV2; J: TRBJ2-1; size: NA; D: NA; CDR3: CASTLEVNEQFF; DNA: TGTGCCAGCACCCTTGAGGTGAATGAGCAGTTCTTC
length: 16; V: TRBV6-6; J: TRBJ1-1; size: few; D: NA; CDR3: CASSYSRLTGNTEAFF; DNA: TGTGCCAGCAGTTACTCCAGATTAACAGGGAACACTGAAGCTTTCTTT
length: 17; V: TRBV5-1; J: TRBJ1-1; size: NA; D: NA; CDR3: CASSLGNFKQMNTEAFF; DNA: TGCGCCAGCAGCTTGGGGAACTTTAAACAGATGAACACTGAAGCTTTCTTT
length: 14; V: TRBV5-1; J: TRBJ2-5; size: NA; D: NA; CDR3: CASSLGTAEETQYF; DNA: TGCGCCAGCAGCTTGGGCACAGCAGAGGAGACCCAGTACTTC
length: 17; V: TRBV2; J: TRBJ1-2; size: NA; D: NA; CDR3: CASRGPGLKLANYGYTF; DNA: TGTGCCAGCAGGGGGCCGGGACTGAAATTAGCTAACTATGGCTACACCTTC
length: 15; V: TRBV7-2; J: TRBJ2-1; size: NA; D: TRBD1; CDR3: CASSFTGDSYNEQFF; DNA: TGTGCCAGCAGCTTTACAGGGGACTCCTACAATGAGCAGTTCTTC
length: 14; V: TRBV6-6; J: TRBJ2-7; size: NA; D: TRBD2; CDR3: CASYSSGSQYEQYF; DNA: TGTGCCAGCTATTCTAGCGGGAGCCAGTACGAGCAGTACTTC
length: 16; V: TRBV5-1; J: TRBJ2-4; size: NA; D: TRBD1; CDR3: CASSGPDRGYEDIQYF; DNA: TGCGCCAGCAGCGGCCCCGACAGGGGGTATGAAGACATTCAGTACTTC
length: 14; V: TRBV6-6; J: TRBJ2-1; size: NA; D: NA; CDR3: CASSYNGAYNEQFF; DNA: TGTGCCAGCAGTTATAACGGGGCCTACAATGAGCAGTTCTTC
length: 15; V: TRBV6-1; J: TRBJ2-7; size: NA; D: TRBD2; CDR3: CASSELAGASYEQYF; DNA: TGTGCCAGCAGTGAGCTAGCGGGAGCATCCTACGAGCAGTACTTC
length: 14; V: TRBV5-4; J: TRBJ2-7; size: NA; D: NA; CDR3: CASSLRDGNYEQYF; DNA: TGTGCCAGCAGCCTGCGGGACGGTAACTACGAGCAGTACTTC
length: 15; V: TRBV28; J: TRBJ1-6; size: NA; D: NA; CDR3: CASSLTGSYNSPLHF; DNA: TGTGCCAGCAGTTTGACAGGCTCCTATAATTCACCCCTCCACTTT
length: 13; V: TRBV6-5; J: TRBJ2-7; size: once; D: NA; CDR3: CASSYSSSYEQYF; DNA: TGTGCCAGCAGTTACTCGTCTAGCTACGAGCAGTACTTC
length: 18; V: TRBV11-2; J: TRBJ2-6; size: NA; D: NA; CDR3: CASSPEGATSSGANVLTF; DNA: TGTGCCAGCAGCCCCGAGGGGGCGACTAGCTCTGGGGCCAACGTCCTGACTTTC
length: 15; V: TRBV11-2; J: TRBJ2-3; size: NA; D: NA; CDR3: CASSSAGTWGDTQYF; DNA: TGTGCCAGCAGTTCCGCGGGAACATGGGGGGATACGCAGTATTTT
length: 15; V: TRBV27; J: TRBJ2-7; size: NA; D: TRBD2; CDR3: CASSKTGTSAYEQYF; DNA: TGTGCCAGCAGTAAAACCGGGACTAGCGCTTACGAGCAGTACTTC
length: 15; V: TRBV14; J: TRBJ2-7; size: NA; D: TRBD2; CDR3: CASSLGLAGVHEQYF; DNA: TGTGCCAGCAGCCTTGGACTAGCGGGAGTCCACGAGCAGTACTTC
length: 14; V: TRBV27; J: TRBJ2-7; size: NA; D: TRBD1; CDR3: CASGRGQGTHEQYF; DNA: TGTGCCAGCGGACGAGGACAGGGAACTCACGAGCAGTACTTC
length: 11; V: TRBV20-1; J: TRBJ2-4; size: NA; D: NA; CDR3: CSAREGNIQYF; DNA: TGCAGTGCTAGAGAGGGCAACATTCAGTACTTC
length: 10; V: TRBV7-9; J: TRBJ1-2; size: NA; D: NA; CDR3: CSSSLYGYTF; DNA: TGTTCCAGCAGCCTCTACGGCTACACCTTC
length: 15; V: TRBV7-2; J: TRBJ2-7; size: NA; D: NA; CDR3: CASSLVGAIAYEQYF; DNA: TGTGCCAGCAGCTTAGTAGGGGCGATAGCCTACGAGCAGTACTTC
length: 12; V: TRBV11-3; J: TRBJ2-1; size: NA; D: NA; CDR3: CASSLGSREQFF; DNA: TGTGCCAGCAGCTTAGGGAGTAGGGAGCAGTTCTTC
length: 15; V: TRBV7-9; J: TRBJ2-3; size: NA; D: TRBD2; CDR3: CATLDSGINTDTQYF; DNA: TGTGCCACCCTCGACAGCGGGATAAACACAGATACGCAGTATTTT